The T cell receptor (beta chain) described here comes from a study of beta chain features in type 1 diabetes. Every isolated RNA sample was fully reverse transcribed, so sequencing captured expressed TCRB transcripts. Data came from immunoSEQ multiplex PCR; TCRdb stores just in-frame clones and leaves some out. The repertoire consists of 250,000 to 300,000 clones, with about 13% occurring once and the leading ten covering about 0.015%. Regarding the study as a whole: More deletions and fewer insertions at VDJ junctions were seen in type 1 diabetes patients. Type 1 diabetes patients showed a moderate but significant shortening of TCRB CDR3s in all four CD4+ subsets. Shorter templates might be favored by PCR, equally in patients and controls.

On this clone itself: Antigen unknown.

CDR1 is MNHNS, CDR2 SASEGT, per germline. V lost 3 bases, J lost 2 bases, and 6 bases stayed unmatched. The length of the CDR3 is 16 residues. The chain carries TRBV6-1 and TRBJ2-2, with TRBD1 matching 7 bases. What was sequenced was naive CD4+ T cells from blood. The origin of this receptor is a man aged 25 to 45 with type 1 diabetes. Here the CDR3 DNA reads TGTGCCAGCAGTGACCGCAGGGGGATTAACACCGGGGAGCTGTTTTTT. Amino acids: CASSDRRGINTGELFF.